One sample yielded the 32 T cell receptor beta chains listed below, sequenced in a study of T cell clonality in common variable immunodeficiency. TCRdb keeps only in-frame clones here, not all; method: immunoSEQ multiplex PCR. The sample shows 40,000 to 50,000 clones, none of them appearing just once. The specimen was peripheral blood mononuclear cells. The receptors shown here come from a person aged 18-70 years in good health.

This clone was seen ten or more times. Read coverage stops 3 residues before the CDR3 terminus; the germline J gene supplies the remainder. The chain links TRBV6-1 to TRBJ1-5, with no clear D. From germline, CDR1 is MNHNS and CDR2 SASEGT. V dropped 0 bases and J dropped 0 bases, with 9 bases sitting between them. CDR3 size: 16 residues. The part of the CDR3 DNA that was read is TGTGCCAGCAGTGAAGCGCTTCCCGGTAGCAATCAGCCC. It codes for CASSEALPGSNQP. The whole CDR3 region reads CASSEALPGSNQPQHF.

This clone was counted ten times or more. The read falls 3 residues short of the CDR3 end, and the missing part is taken from the germline J gene. The chain combines TRBV5-1 with TRBJ1-1; TRBD1 aligns across 9 bases. The trim removed 4 bases at V and 4 bases at J, leaving 11 bases unmatched. Germline lookup yields CDR1 SGHRS and CDR2 YFSETQ. The CDR3 contains 16 residues. The sequenced CDR3 bases are TGCGCCAGCAGCCTGTTGACAGGGGGGATAGGCACTGAA. This gives the protein CASSLLTGGIGTE. In full, the CDR3 reads CASSLLTGGIGTEAFF.

This clone was recorded many times. The read terminates 3 residues ahead of where the CDR3 ends, so the germline J gene completes it. This chain uses TRBV7-9 with TRBJ2-1, with 7 bases matching TRBD2. The CDR3 runs 13 residues. Losses at the gene ends were 3 bases for V and 7 bases for J; bases not matched to a gene: 3. Per the germline V gene, CDR1 is SEHNR and CDR2 is FQNEAQ (reference sequence). CDR3 protein: CASSLTSLNEQFF. The sequenced CDR3 bases are TGTGCCAGCAGCTTGACTAGCTTAAATGAG.

This clone was seen ten or more times. Coverage ceases 3 residues before the CDR3 finishes, and the germline J gene fills in the end. The rearrangement links TRBV6-1 to TRBJ1-1; 9 bases fit TRBD1. This CDR3 is built from 18 residues. V was clipped by 0 bases and J by 4 bases; unmatched bases: 12. Germline V gene lookup returns CDR1 MNHNS and CDR2 SASEGT. The CDR3 sequence: CASSEAMGTGGVSTEAFF. CDR3 bases read: TGTGCCAGCAGTGAAGCTATGGGTACAGGGGGCGTGAGCACTGAA.

This clone was observed many times. From the germline J gene comes the end of the CDR3, since the read stops 3 residues before it. The V and J genes are TRBV4-2 and TRBJ2-1; D may be TRBD1 (7 bases). CDR1 and CDR2 from the germline V gene are LGHNA and YNFKEQ. With 3 bases removed from V and 2 bases from J, the gap between germline ends came to 11 bases. This CDR3 is 15 amino acids long. The CDR3 DNA, read in part, is TGTGCCAGCAGCCAGCAGGGGGGACCCTACAATGAG. Translating it yields CASSQQGGPYNE. The entire CDR3 protein reads CASSQQGGPYNEQFF.

This clone occurred many times. The CDR3 extends 3 residues past the end of the read, so its final part is completed from the germline J gene. The V and J genes are TRBV5-1 and TRBJ2-3; TRBD2 matches at 8 bases. The germline V gene has CDR1 SGHRS and CDR2 YFSETQ. Losses at the gene ends were 2 bases for V and 2 bases for J; bases not matched to a gene: 7. This CDR3 comprises 16 residues. CDR3 sequence reads: CASSFKVAGYTDTQYF. The covered CDR3 bases are TGCGCCAGCAGCTTTAAGGTAGCGGGGTACACAGATACG.

A few counts support this clone. Read sequence stops 3 residues before the CDR3 end, and the germline J gene provides the missing end. The V and J genes are TRBV19 and TRBJ1-1; D is perhaps TRBD1 (6 bases). The germline V and J ends were trimmed by 6 bases and 0 bases, with 11 bases remaining between them. Germline V CDR1 and CDR2: LNHDA, SQIVND (reference sequence). There are 14 residues in the CDR3. CDR3 residues: CASRDGQMNTEAFF. The DNA read from the CDR3 is TGTGCCAGTAGGGACGGACAGATGAACACTGAA. The full variable domain, with the rest looked up from reference TRBV19 and TRBJ1-1, is DGGITQSPKYLFRKEGQNVTLSCEQNLNHDAMYWYRQDPGQGLRLIYYSQIVNDFQKGDIAEGYSVSREKKESFPLTVTSAQKNPTAFYLCASRDGQMNTEAFFGQGTRLTVV.

In this sample, this clone turned up many times. The CDR3 is cut off 3 residues early in the read; its end comes from the germline J gene. This sequence joins TRBV4-1 and TRBJ1-2, with 11 bases lining up with TRBD1. V lost 3 bases, J lost 5 bases, and 11 bases stayed unmatched. CDR1 is MGHRA, CDR2 YSYEKL, per germline. The CDR3 is 17 residues long. The chain's CDR3 is CASSQIGTGGNLYGYTF. The covered CDR3 bases are TGCGCCAGCAGCCAGATTGGGACAGGGGGTAATCTGTATGGC.

At least ten counts were recorded for this clone. The read halts 3 residues ahead of the CDR3 end, with the missing end drawn from the germline J gene. The chain links TRBV9 to TRBJ2-7; 8 bases line up with TRBD2. CDR1 and CDR2 (germline): SGDLS, YYNGEE. The CDR3 is 18 residues long. Trimming took 1 base from V and 2 from J; bases not matched to a gene: 14. CDR3 loop: CASSVPTGMRGEAYEQYF. The part of the CDR3 DNA that was read is TGTGCCAGCAGCGTACCAACCGGGATGCGGGGGGAAGCCTACGAG.

This clone has ten or more counts. Read coverage stops 3 residues before the CDR3 terminus; the germline J gene supplies the remainder. The rearrangement joins TRBV18 to TRBJ2-1; D possibly corresponds to TRBD2 (6 bases). CDR1 KGHSH and CDR2 LQKENI come from the germline V gene. The CDR3 extends over 15 amino acids. V lost 3 bases and J 7 bases, leaving 16 bases between the germline ends. The CDR3 loop is CASSPAGQLGNEQFF. The CDR3 DNA, read in part, is TGTGCCAGCTCACCTGCGGGGCAACTTGGGAATGAG. Full variable domain (outside the CDR3, taken from reference TRBV18 and TRBJ2-1): NAGVMQNPRHLVRRRGQEARLRCSPMKGHSHVYWYRQLPEEGLKFMVYLQKENIIDESGMPKERFSAEFPKEGPSILRIQQVVRGDSAAYFCASSPAGQLGNEQFFGPGTRLTVL.

This clone was recorded many times. Compared with germline, one end of the junction differs, possibly owing to a read error. The sequence runs out 3 residues before the end of the CDR3; the remainder is reconstructed from the germline J gene. The chain is built from TRBV4-2 and TRBJ2-3; possibly TRBD1 or TRBD2 for D (5 bases each). Germline V gene lookup returns CDR1 LGHNA and CDR2 YNFKEQ. There are 16 residues in the CDR3. CDR3 sequence reads: CASSQAPGSLPDTQYF. The CDR3 bases that were read are TGCGCCAGCAGCCAAGCGCCAGGGAGTCTACCAGATACG.

This clone was seen many times. The sequence runs out 3 residues before the end of the CDR3; the remainder is reconstructed from the germline J gene. The chain carries TRBV7-2 and TRBJ2-7; D ambiguous. This CDR3 has 13 amino acids. CDR1 and CDR2 (germline): SGHTA, FQGNSA. V lost 6 bases to trimming and J lost 4 bases, with 13 bases between them. CDR3 DNA (partial): TGTGCCAGCAGTGTATACCTAACTTACGAG. Translating gives CASSVYLTYE. The entire CDR3 protein is CASSVYLTYEQYF.

This clone was seen many times. The read terminates 3 residues ahead of where the CDR3 ends, so the germline J gene completes it. The rearrangement links TRBV28 to TRBJ1-5, with TRBD1 as a possible D gene (6 bases). Trimming left V 3 bases short and J 6 bases short, with 21 bases between. CDR3 length: 17 residues. Germline assignment: CDR1 MDHEN and CDR2 SYDVKM. CDR3 protein: CASSLIIETGSGQPQHF. CDR3 bases read: TGTGCCAGCAGTTTGATTATCGAGACAGGCTCTGGTCAGCCC.

This clone was counted at least ten times. From the germline J gene comes the end of the CDR3, since the read stops 3 residues before it. The chain uses TRBV9 and TRBJ1-5; 7 bases line up with TRBD1. This CDR3 region has 17 residues. Germline V gene lookup returns CDR1 SGDLS and CDR2 YYNGEE. J was trimmed by 0 bases and V by 4 bases; bases with no gene match: 10. The part of the CDR3 DNA that was read is TGTGCCAGCAGCCCAGGACAGGCGCTCAATAGCAATCAGCCC. It encodes CASSPGQALNSNQP. The CDR3 as a whole reads CASSPGQALNSNQPQHF. The full variable domain, its missing parts supplied by reference TRBV9 and TRBJ1-5, is DSGVTQTPKHLITATGQRVTLRCSPRSGDLSVYWYQQSLDQGLQFLIQYYNGEERAKGNILERFSAQQFPDLHSELNLSSLELGDSALYFCASSPGQALNSNQPQHFGDGTRLSIL.

This clone was seen ten or more times. The read ends 3 residues shy of where the CDR3 ends; the end is completed using the germline J gene. V usage is TRBV14 and J usage is TRBJ1-5, with a weak D call TRBD1 (5 bases). This CDR3 comprises 14 residues. Trimming shortened V by 2 bases and J by 6 bases, and 11 bases separated the two germline ends. CDR1 is SGHDN and CDR2 is FVKESK in the germline V gene. The CDR3 here is CASSQLGVTQPQHF. CDR3 bases read: TGTGCCAGCAGCCAACTAGGGGTAACTCAGCCC.

This clone was detected ten times or more. The CDR3 end falls 3 residues outside the read, so it is completed with the germline J gene. The chain is built from TRBV4-1 and TRBJ1-2; 10 nucleotides line up with TRBD1. The ends lost 1 base at V and 4 bases at J; junction bases unmatched: 6. There are 16 residues in the CDR3. Germline V gives CDR1 MGHRA, CDR2 YSYEKL. This chain's CDR3 is CASSQAGTGEFYGYTF. The sequenced part of the CDR3 DNA is TGCGCCAGCAGCCAAGCCGGGACAGGGGAATTCTATGGC.

This clone was seen at least ten times. The read falls 3 residues short of the CDR3 end, and the missing part is taken from the germline J gene. The chain employs TRBV29-1 and TRBJ2-1; the match to TRBD2 covers 7 bases. After removal of 6 bases from V and 9 bases from J, the junction contained 5 bases not matched to a gene. CDR3 size: 11 residues. CDR1 is SQVTM and CDR2 is ANQGSEA in the germline V gene. The CDR3 DNA, read in part, is TGCAGCGTCCGAGCGGGGTTTGAG. As protein: CSVRAGFE. The whole CDR3 reads CSVRAGFEQFF.

Many counts were recorded for this clone. The CDR3 is cut off 3 residues early in the read; its end comes from the germline J gene. The gene calls are TRBV7-8 and TRBJ1-1, with 8 positions matching TRBD1. V was pared by 4 bases and J by 3 bases, with 4 bases of the junction left unmatched. In germline, CDR1 is SGHVS, CDR2 FQNEAQ. The CDR3 extends over 14 amino acids. The DNA read from the CDR3 is TGTGCCAGCAGCTGGTCGGACAGGGACACTGAA. Its protein is CASSWSDRDTE. The full CDR3 is CASSWSDRDTEAFF.

In its sample, this clone was seen many times. With the read ending 3 residues before the CDR3 end, the germline J gene is used to fill in that end. The genes are TRBV2 and TRBJ2-5; 7 nucleotides align to TRBD2. CDR1 and CDR2 (germline): SNHLY, FYNNEI. The CDR3 contains 13 residues. CDR3 region: CASSRDYQETQYF. CDR3 DNA, as far as it was read: TGTGCTTCATCTCGGGACTATCAAGAGACC.

This clone appeared many times. The CDR3 loop is CASSTGQDNEKLFF. CDR3 bases read: TGTGCCAGCAGCACTGGACAAGATAATGAAAAA. The chain couples TRBV5-4 to TRBJ1-4; D may be TRBD1 (5 bases). The CDR3 extends 3 residues past the end of the read, so its final part is completed from the germline J gene. CDR1 SGHNT and CDR2 YYREEE come from the germline V gene (reference sequence). With 4 bases removed from V and 4 bases from J, the gap between germline ends came to 11 bases. There are 14 residues in the CDR3.

Many counts were recorded for this clone. The read is 3 residues too short to cover the CDR3 end, so that end is filled in from the germline J gene. The rearrangement joins TRBV2 to TRBJ1-1, with D unresolved. Germline assignment: CDR1 SNHLY and CDR2 FYNNEI. V was clipped by 3 bases and J by 5 bases, with 13 bases between them. This CDR3 has 14 residues. The covered CDR3 bases are TGTGCCAGCAGTGATCGCGGGGTACGGACTGAA. Amino acid sequence: CASSDRGVRTE. The whole CDR3 is CASSDRGVRTEAFF.

This clone was detected many times. The observed sequence ends 3 residues before the CDR3 terminus, with the missing tail filled in from the germline J gene. The J gene is TRBJ2-3, the V gene TRBV7-3; 9 nucleotides line up with TRBD1. V gave up 5 bases and J gave up 4 bases; unmatched junction bases: 13. The CDR3 has 17 amino acids. Germline-derived CDR1 and CDR2 are SGHTA and FQGTGA. CDR3 loop: CASSQLLPTGGADTQYF. The sequenced part of the CDR3 DNA is TGTGCCAGCAGCCAACTTTTACCGACAGGGGGTGCAGATACG.

This clone was seen ten or more times. The read is 3 residues too short to cover the CDR3 end, so that end is filled in from the germline J gene. The V gene is TRBV3-1 (or the pseudogene TRBV3-2), the J gene TRBJ2-1; 11 bases are shared with TRBD2. This CDR3 contains 14 residues. Trimming cost V 8 bases and J 6 bases; bases outside gene matches: 6. CDR1 is LGHDT and CDR2 is YNNKEL in the germline V gene (reference sequence). CDR3 sequence reads: CASGRLAGFNEQFF. The sequenced part of the CDR3 DNA is TGTGCCAGCGGCAGACTAGCGGGGTTCAATGAG.

This clone showed up many times. The read ends 3 residues early relative to the CDR3; the germline J gene fills the gap. J is TRBJ1-3 and V is TRBV7-2, with a weak D call TRBD1 (6 bases). From germline, CDR1 is SGHTA and CDR2 FQGNSA. V was pared by 6 bases and J by 7 bases, with 16 bases between. This CDR3 contains 14 residues. Partial CDR3 DNA: TGTGCCAGCAGTCTTTCTTGGACAGAGAACACC. Translating gives CASSLSWTENT. The whole CDR3 sequence reads CASSLSWTENTIYF.

In regard to this clone: The CDR3 extends 3 residues past the end of the read, so its final part is completed from the germline J gene. The chain links TRBV11-1 to TRBJ1-1; D might be TRBD1 (5 bases). The CDR3 is 15 amino acids. V lost 5 bases to trimming and J lost 2 bases, with 15 bases between them. Per germline, CDR1 SGHAT and CDR2 FQDESV (reference sequence). The part of the CDR3 DNA that was read is TGTGCCAGCAGCATACCGACAGCTTTTAACACTGAA. Translating it yields CASSIPTAFNTE. The complete CDR3 reads CASSIPTAFNTEAFF.

This clone was seen at least ten times. The CDR3 end is not reached by the read, which stops 3 residues before it; the germline J gene fills it in. This chain uses TRBV5-5 with TRBJ2-3, with 9 bases fitting TRBD1. This CDR3 has 15 residues. The trim removed 4 bases at V and 2 bases at J, leaving 5 bases unmatched. Looked up from germline, CDR1 is SGHKS and CDR2 is YYEKEE (reference sequence). CDR3 DNA (partial): TGTGCCAGCAGCATGGGACAGGGCGCCACAGATACG. Its protein is CASSMGQGATDT. Given in full, the CDR3 is CASSMGQGATDTQYF.

This clone was counted a few times. The read ends 3 residues early relative to the CDR3; the germline J gene fills the gap. V is TRBV7-2 and J is TRBJ1-6, with TRBD1 matching over 8 bases. Germline CDR1 and CDR2: SGHTA and FQGNSA. The CDR3 length is 15 residues. V lost 3 bases, J lost 10 bases, and 8 bases stayed unmatched. The CDR3 reads CASSFAGQGISPLHF. The DNA read from the CDR3 is TGTGCCAGCAGCTTCGCCGGACAGGGAATCTCACCC.

This clone was detected ten times or more. The observed sequence ends 3 residues before the CDR3 terminus, with the missing tail filled in from the germline J gene. The chain has TRBV12-3 or TRBV12-4 and TRBJ2-5; a weak D match, TRBD1 (6 bases). Between the trimmed V and J ends, which lost 4 bases and 1 base, there was a span of 13 bases. CDR3 length: 15 amino acids. The covered CDR3 bases are TGTGCCAGCAGTTCCTCCGACAGGACCCAAGAGACC. Translating it yields CASSSSDRTQET. The whole CDR3 sequence is CASSSSDRTQETQYF.

This clone was counted at least ten times. The read ends 3 residues before the CDR3 terminus; that terminus is restored from the germline J gene. This chain connects TRBV12-3 or TRBV12-4 to TRBJ1-2; 10 bases are shared with TRBD1. The CDR3 is 13 amino acids. This chain's CDR3 is CASSSGQGNGYTF. The covered CDR3 bases are TGTGCCAGCAGTTCGGGACAGGGGAACGGC.

This clone was seen only a few times. The CDR3 goes on 3 residues after the read ends, and that part is filled in from the germline J gene. The chain combines TRBV19 with TRBJ1-1; 7 bases line up with TRBD1. The CDR3 extends over 13 amino acids. Germline V lookup: CDR1 LNHDA, CDR2 SQIVND (reference sequence). The CDR3 sequence is CEPLTGMNTEAFF. The part of the CDR3 DNA that was read is TGTGAACCGCTGACAGGGATGAACACTGAA.

This clone was detected ten times or more. The read finishes 3 residues shy of the CDR3 end, and the germline J gene is used to complete it. The rearrangement links TRBV5-1 to TRBJ1-2; no clear D gene. Germline V CDR1 and CDR2: SGHRS, YFSETQ. The CDR3 sequence is 14 residues long. V lost 0 bases and J lost 6, with 12 bases in between. This CDR3 is CASSLAVPRDGYTF. The sequenced CDR3 bases are TGCGCCAGCAGCTTGGCGGTCCCCCGGGATGGC.

This clone was counted only a few times. The missing CDR3 end, 3 residues past where the read stops, is filled in from the germline J gene. The gene calls are TRBV25-1 and TRBJ1-2, with unresolved D. Trimming stripped 3 bases from V and 7 bases from J, with 12 bases between. The germline gives CDR1 MGHDK, CDR2 SYGVNS. The CDR3 consists of 13 residues. CDR3 in amino acids: CASSDRSYSGYTF. The part of the CDR3 DNA that was read is TGTGCCAGCAGTGATCGCAGCTACAGTGGC.